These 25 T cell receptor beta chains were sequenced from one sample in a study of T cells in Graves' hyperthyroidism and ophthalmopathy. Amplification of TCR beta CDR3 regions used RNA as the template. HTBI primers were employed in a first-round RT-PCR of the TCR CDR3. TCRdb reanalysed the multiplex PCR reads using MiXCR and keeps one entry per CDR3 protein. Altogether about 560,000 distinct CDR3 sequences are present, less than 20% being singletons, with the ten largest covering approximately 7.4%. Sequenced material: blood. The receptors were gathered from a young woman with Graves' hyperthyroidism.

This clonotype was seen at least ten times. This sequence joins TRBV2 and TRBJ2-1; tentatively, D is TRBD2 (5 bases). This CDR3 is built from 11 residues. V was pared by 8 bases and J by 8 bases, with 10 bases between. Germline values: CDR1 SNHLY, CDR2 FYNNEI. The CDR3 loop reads CASQEADEQFF. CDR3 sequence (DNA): TGTGCCAGCCAGGAAGCGGATGAGCAGTTCTTC.

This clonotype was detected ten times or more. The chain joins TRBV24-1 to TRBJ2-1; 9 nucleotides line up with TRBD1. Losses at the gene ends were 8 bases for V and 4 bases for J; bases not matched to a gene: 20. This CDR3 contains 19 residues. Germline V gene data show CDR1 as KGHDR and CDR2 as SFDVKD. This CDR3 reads CATTFGTGKLEASYNEQFF. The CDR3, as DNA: TGTGCCACCACCTTCGGGACAGGGAAATTGGAGGCCAGTTACAATGAGCAGTTCTTC.

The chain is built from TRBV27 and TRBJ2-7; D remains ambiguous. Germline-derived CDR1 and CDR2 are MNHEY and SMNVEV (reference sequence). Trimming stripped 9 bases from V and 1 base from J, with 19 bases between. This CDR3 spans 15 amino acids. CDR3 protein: CASREGASPSYEQYF. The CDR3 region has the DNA TGTGCCAGTCGTGAAGGTGCGAGTCCGTCCTACGAGCAGTACTTC.

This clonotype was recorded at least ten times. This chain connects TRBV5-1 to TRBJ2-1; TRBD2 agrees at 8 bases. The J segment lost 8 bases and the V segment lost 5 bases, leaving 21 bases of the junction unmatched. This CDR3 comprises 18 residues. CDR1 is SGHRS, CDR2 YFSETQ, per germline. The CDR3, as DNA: TGCGCCAGCAGACCAAACGTCCCCACCGGGAGGGCTTGGTATGAGCAGTTCTTC. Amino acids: CASRPNVPTGRAWYEQFF.

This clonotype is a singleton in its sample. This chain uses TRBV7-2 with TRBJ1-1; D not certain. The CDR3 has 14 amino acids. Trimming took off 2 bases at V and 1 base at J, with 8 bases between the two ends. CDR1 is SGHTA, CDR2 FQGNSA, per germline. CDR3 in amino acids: CASSLRRENTEAFF. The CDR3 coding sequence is TGTGCCAGCAGCTTAAGACGAGAGAACACTGAAGCTTTCTTT.

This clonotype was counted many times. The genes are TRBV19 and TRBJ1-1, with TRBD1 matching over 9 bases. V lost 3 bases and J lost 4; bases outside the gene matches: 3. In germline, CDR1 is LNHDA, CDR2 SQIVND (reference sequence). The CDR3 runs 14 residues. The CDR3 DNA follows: TGTGCCAGTAGTATCGCGACAGGGGGCACTGAAGCTTTCTTT. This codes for CASSIATGGTEAFF.

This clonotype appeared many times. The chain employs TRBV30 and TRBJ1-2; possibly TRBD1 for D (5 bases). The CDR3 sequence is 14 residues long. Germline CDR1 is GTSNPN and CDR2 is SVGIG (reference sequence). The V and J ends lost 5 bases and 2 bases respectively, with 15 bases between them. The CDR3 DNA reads TGTGCCTGGTCCCGGGACTCCCGAAACTATGGCTACACCTTC. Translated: CAWSRDSRNYGYTF.

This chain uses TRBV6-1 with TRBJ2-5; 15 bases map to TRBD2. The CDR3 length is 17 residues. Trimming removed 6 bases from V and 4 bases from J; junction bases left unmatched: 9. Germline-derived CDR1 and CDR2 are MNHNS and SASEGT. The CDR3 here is CASRDSRTSGRAETQYF. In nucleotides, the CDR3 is TGTGCCAGCAGGGACTCCCGGACTAGCGGGAGGGCAGAGACCCAGTACTTC.

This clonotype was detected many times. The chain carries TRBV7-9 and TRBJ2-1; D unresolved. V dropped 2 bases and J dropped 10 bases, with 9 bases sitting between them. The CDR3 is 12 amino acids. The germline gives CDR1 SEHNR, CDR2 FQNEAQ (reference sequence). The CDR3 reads CASSLSAREQFF. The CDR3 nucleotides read TGTGCCAGCAGCTTATCGGCTCGCGAGCAGTTCTTC.

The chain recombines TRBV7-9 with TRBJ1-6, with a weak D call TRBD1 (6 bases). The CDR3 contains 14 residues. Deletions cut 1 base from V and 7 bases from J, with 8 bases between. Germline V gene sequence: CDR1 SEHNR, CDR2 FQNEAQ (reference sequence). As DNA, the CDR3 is TGTGCCAGCAGCTTAGTGCAGGGGAATTCACCCCTCCACTTT. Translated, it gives CASSLVQGNSPLHF.

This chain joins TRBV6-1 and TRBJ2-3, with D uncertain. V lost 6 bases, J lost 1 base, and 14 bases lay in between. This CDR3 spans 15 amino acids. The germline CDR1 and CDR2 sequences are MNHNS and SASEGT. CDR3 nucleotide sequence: TGTGCCAGCAGATTCGGGCCCTCTGGCACAGATACGCAGTATTTT. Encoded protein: CASRFGPSGTDTQYF.

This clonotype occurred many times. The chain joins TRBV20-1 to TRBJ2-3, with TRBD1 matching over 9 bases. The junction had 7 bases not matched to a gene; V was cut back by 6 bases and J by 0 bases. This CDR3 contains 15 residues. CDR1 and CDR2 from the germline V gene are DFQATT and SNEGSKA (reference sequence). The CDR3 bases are TGCAGTGCGCACGCCGGGACAGGGAGCACAGATACGCAGTATTTT. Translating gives CSAHAGTGSTDTQYF.

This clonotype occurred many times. The CDR3 DNA is TGTGCCAGCAGTTTTCTGGGGGTAACCGGGGAGCTGTTTTTT. Amino acids: CASSFLGVTGELFF. The genes are TRBV28 and TRBJ2-2; D assignment may be TRBD1 or TRBD2 (5 bases each). The CDR3 length is 14 residues. V gave up 3 bases and J gave up 5 bases, with 10 bases separating them. Germline-derived CDR1 and CDR2 are MDHEN and SYDVKM. Full variable domain (outside the CDR3, taken from reference TRBV28 and TRBJ2-2): DVKVTQSSRYLVKRTGEKVFLECVQDMDHENMFWYRQDPGLGLRLIYFSYDVKMKEKGDIPEGYSVSREKKERFSLILESASTNQTSMYLCASSFLGVTGELFFGEGSRLTVL.

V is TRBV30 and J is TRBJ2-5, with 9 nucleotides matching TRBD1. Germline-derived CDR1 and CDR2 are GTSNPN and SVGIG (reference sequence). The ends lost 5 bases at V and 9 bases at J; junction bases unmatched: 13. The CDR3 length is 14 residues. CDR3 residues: CAWGEGTGRIPQYF. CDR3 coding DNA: TGTGCCTGGGGGGAGGGGACAGGGAGGATTCCCCAGTACTTC.

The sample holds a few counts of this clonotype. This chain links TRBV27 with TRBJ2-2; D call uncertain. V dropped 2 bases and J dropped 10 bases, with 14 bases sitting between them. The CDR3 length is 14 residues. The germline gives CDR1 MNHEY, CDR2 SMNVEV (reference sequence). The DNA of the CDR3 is TGTGCCAGCAGTTTAAGCCCCGGGCTTCCGGAGCTGTTTTTT. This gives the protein CASSLSPGLPELFF.

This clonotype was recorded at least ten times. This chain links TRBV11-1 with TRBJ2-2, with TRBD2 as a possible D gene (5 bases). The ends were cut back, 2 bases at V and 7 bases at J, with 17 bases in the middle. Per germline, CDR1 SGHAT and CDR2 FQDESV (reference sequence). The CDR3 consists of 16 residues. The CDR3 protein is CASSLQDFSSGGELFF. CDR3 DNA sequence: TGTGCCAGCAGCTTACAGGACTTCTCATCCGGCGGGGAGCTGTTTTTT.

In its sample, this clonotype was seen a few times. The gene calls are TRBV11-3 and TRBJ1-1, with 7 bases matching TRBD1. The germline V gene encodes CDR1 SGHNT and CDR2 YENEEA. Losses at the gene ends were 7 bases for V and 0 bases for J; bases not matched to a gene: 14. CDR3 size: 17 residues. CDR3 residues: CASTLDRFGLMNTEAFF. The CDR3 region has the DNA TGTGCCAGCACCTTGGACAGGTTCGGACTCATGAACACTGAAGCTTTCTTT.

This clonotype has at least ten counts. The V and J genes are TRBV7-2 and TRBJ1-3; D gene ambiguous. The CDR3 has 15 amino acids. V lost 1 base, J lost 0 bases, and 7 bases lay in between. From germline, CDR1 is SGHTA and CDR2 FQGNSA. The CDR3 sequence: CASSLGTASGNTIYF. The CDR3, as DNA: TGTGCCAGCAGCTTAGGGACGGCCTCTGGAAACACCATATATTTT.

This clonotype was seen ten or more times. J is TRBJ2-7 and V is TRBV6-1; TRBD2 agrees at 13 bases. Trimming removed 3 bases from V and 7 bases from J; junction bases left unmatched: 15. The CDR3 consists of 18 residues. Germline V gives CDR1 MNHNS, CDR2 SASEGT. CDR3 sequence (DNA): TGTGCCAGCAGTGACGCCGCCGGGACTAGCGGGACCCGCTTTGAGCAGTACTTC. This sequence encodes CASSDAAGTSGTRFEQYF.

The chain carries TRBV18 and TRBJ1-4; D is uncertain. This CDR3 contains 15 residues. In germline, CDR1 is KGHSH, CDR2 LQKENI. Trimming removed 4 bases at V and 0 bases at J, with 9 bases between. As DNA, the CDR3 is TGTGCCAGCTCACTCACAACCGCAACTAATGAAAAACTGTTTTTT. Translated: CASSLTTATNEKLFF. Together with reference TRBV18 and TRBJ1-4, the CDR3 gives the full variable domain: NAGVMQNPRHLVRRRGQEARLRCSPMKGHSHVYWYRQLPEEGLKFMVYLQKENIIDESGMPKERFSAEFPKEGPSILRIQQVVRGDSAAYFCASSLTTATNEKLFFGSGTQLSVL.

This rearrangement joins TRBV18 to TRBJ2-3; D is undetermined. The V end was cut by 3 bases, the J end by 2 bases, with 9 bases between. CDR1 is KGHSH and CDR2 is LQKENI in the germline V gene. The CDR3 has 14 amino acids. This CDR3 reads CASSPAPTTDTQYF. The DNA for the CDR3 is TGTGCCAGCTCACCCGCTCCCACCACAGATACGCAGTATTTT.

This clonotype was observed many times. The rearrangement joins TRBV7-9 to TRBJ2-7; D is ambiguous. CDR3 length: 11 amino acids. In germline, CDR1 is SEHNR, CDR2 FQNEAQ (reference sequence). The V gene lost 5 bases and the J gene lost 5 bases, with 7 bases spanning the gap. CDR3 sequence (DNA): TGTGCCAGCAGCCAAAACCACGAGCAGTACTTC. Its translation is CASSQNHEQYF.

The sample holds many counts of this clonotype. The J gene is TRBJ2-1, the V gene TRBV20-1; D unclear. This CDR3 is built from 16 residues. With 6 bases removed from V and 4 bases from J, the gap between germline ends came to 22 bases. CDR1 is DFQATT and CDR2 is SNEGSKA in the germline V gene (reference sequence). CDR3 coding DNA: TGCAGTGCCCGGAGAGAGCTAGTTTTGGAGTACAATGAGCAGTTCTTC. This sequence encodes CSARRELVLEYNEQFF.

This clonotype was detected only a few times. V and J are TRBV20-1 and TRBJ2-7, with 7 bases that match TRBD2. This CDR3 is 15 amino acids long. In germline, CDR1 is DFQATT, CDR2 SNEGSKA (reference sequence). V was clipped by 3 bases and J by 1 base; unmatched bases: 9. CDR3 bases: TGCAGTGCTAGTGAGTCGGGAGGTACGTCCTACGAGCAGTACTTC. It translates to CSASESGGTSYEQYF.

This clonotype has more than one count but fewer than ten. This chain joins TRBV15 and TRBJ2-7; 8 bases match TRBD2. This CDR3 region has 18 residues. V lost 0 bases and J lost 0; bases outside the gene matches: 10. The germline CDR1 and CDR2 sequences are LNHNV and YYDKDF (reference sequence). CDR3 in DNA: TGTGCCACCAGCAGAGATCTGGGCGGGAGGACGAGCTCCTACGAGCAGTACTTC. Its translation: CATSRDLGGRTSSYEQYF.